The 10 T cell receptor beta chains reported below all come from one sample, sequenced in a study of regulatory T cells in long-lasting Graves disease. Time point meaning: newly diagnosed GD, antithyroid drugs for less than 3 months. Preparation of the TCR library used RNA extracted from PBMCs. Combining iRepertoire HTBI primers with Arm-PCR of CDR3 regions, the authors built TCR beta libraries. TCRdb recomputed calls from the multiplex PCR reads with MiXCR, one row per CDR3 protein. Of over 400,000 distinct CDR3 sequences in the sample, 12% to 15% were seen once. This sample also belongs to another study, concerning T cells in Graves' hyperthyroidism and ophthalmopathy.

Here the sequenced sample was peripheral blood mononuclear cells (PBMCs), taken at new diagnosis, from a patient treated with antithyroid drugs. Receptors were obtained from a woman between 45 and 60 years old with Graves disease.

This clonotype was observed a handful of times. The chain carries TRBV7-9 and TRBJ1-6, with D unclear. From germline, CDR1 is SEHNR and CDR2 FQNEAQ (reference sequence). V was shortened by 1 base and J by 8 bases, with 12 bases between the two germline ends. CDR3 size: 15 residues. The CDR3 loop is CASSLGAGAHSPLHF. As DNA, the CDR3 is TGTGCCAGCAGCTTAGGGGCAGGAGCTCATTCACCCCTCCACTTT.

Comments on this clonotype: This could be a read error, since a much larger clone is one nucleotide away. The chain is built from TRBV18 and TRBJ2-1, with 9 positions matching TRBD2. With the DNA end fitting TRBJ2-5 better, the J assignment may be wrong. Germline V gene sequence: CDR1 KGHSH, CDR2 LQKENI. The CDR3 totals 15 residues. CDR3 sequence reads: CVSSPPPSGKETQYF. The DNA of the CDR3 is TGTGTCAGCTCACCACCGCCTAGCGGGAAAGAGACCCAGTACTTC.

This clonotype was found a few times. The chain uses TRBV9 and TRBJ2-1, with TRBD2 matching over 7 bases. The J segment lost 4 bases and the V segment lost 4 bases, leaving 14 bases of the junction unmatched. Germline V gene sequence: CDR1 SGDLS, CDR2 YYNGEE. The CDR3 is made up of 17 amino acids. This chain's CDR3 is CASSFGSGSVRYNEQFF. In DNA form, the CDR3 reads TGTGCCAGCAGCTTTGGTAGCGGGTCGGTTCGGTACAATGAGCAGTTCTTC. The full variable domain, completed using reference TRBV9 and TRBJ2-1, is DSGVTQTPKHLITATGQRVTLRCSPRSGDLSVYWYQQSLDQGLQFLIQYYNGEERAKGNILERFSAQQFPDLHSELNLSSLELGDSALYFCASSFGSGSVRYNEQFFGPGTRLTVL.

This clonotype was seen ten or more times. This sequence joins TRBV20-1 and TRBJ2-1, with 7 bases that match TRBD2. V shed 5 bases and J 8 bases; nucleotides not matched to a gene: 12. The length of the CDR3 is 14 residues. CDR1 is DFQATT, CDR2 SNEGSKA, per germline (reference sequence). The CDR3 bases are TGCAGTGCTCTTGGCGGGAGTAACCACCATGAGCAGTTCTTC. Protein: CSALGGSNHHEQFF.

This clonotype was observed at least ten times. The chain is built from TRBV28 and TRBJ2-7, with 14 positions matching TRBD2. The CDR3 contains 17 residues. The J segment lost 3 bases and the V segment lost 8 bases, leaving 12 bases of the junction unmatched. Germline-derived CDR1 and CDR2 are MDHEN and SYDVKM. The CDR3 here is CASRVPGLAGADYEQYF. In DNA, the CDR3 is TGTGCCAGCCGAGTCCCGGGACTAGCGGGAGCCGACTACGAGCAGTACTTC.

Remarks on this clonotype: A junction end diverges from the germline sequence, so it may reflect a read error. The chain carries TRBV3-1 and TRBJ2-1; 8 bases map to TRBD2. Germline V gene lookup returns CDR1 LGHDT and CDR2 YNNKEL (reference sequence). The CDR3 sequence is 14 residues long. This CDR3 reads CTSSHRAGVDEQFF. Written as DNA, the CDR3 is TGTACCAGCAGCCACCGAGCGGGAGTTGATGAGCAGTTCTTC.

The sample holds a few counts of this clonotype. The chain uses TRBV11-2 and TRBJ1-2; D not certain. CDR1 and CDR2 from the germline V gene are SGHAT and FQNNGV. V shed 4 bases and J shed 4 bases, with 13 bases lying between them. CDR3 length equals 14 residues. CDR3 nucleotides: TGTGCCAGCAGCTCCCCCGGACCCCTCTATGGCTACACCTTC. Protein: CASSSPGPLYGYTF. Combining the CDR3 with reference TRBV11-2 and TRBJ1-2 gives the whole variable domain EAGVAQSPRYKIIEKRQSVAFWCNPISGHATLYWYQQILGQGPKLLIQFQNNGVVDDSQLPKDRFSAERLKGVDSTLKIQPAKLEDSAVYLCASSSPGPLYGYTFGSGTRLTVV.

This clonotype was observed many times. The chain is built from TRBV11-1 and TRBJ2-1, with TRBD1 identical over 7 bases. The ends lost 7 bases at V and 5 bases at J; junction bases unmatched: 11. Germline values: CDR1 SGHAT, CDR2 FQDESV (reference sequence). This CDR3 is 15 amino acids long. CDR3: CASNQFRGRDNEQFF. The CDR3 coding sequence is TGTGCCAGCAACCAGTTTAGGGGGCGGGACAATGAGCAGTTCTTC.

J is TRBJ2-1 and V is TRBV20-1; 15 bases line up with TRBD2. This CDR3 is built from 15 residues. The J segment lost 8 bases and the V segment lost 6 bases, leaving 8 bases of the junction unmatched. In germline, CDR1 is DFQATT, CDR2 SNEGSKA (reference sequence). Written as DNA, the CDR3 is TGCAGTGCACGGACTAGCGGGAGGGCCGTGGATGAGCAGTTCTTC. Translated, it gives CSARTSGRAVDEQFF.

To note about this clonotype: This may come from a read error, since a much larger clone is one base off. The CDR3 sequence is CARSGDTEAFF. The CDR3 coding sequence is TGTGCCAGGTCAGGGGACACTGAAGCTTTCTTT. The chain uses TRBV2 and TRBJ1-1, with a tentative D call TRBD1 (6 bases). Germline CDR1 SNHLY, CDR2 FYNNEI. Trimming pared 9 bases from V and 3 bases from J, leaving 8 bases between. The CDR3 has 11 residues.